This T cell receptor beta chain came from a study of blood T cell repertoires in COVID-19. Study information: The samples span acute and convalescent COVID-19 from the United States, Italy and Spain. T cells, B-cell-depleted T cells, or PBMCs supplied cDNA or gDNA.

This clone was recorded only once. Per the original methods: How many nucleated cells were present was estimated from reference gene primer amplification. Profiling relied on immunoSEQ multiplex PCR, and the TCRdb table lists in-frame clones only, not all of them. The V and J calls and the clone size are those of that table, but D and trimming were determined from the DNA. Of some 45,000 clones listed, over 80% were seen once; the top ten hold around 12%. The CDR3 has 14 residues. V shed 1 base and J shed 7 bases, with 11 bases lying between them. In germline, CDR1 is MNHNS, CDR2 SASEGT. Input material: peripheral blood. The source of this sequence is a human donor in a cohort sampled during active COVID-19. V is TRBV6-1 and J is TRBJ1-5; D remains ambiguous. The CDR3 sequence: CASSEDPVPQPQHF. The DNA for the CDR3 is TGTGCCAGCAGTGAAGACCCGGTTCCCCAGCCCCAGCATTTT.